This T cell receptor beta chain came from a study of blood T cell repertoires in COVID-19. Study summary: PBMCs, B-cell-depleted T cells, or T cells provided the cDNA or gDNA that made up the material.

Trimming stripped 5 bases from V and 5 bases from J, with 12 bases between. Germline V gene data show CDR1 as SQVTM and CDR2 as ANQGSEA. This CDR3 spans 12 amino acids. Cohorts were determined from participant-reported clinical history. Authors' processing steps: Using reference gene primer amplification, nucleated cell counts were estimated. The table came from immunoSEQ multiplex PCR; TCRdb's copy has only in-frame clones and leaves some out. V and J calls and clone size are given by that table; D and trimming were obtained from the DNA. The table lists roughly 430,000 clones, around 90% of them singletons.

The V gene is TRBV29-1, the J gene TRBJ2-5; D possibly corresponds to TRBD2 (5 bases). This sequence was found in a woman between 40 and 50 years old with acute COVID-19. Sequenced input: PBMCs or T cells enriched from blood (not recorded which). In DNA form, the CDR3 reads TGCAGCGTTCAACGGGGAACGGAGACCCAGTACTTC. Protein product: CSVQRGTETQYF.